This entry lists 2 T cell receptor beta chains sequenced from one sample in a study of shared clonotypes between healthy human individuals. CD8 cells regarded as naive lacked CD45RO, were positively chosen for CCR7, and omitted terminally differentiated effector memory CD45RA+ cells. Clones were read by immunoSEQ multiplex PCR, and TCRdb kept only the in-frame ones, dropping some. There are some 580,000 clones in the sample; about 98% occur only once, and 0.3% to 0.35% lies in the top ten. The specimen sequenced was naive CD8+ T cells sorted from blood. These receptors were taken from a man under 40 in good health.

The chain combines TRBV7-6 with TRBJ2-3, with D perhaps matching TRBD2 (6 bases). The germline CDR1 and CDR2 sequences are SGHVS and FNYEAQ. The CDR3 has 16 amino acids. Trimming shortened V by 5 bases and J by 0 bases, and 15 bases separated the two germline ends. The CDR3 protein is CASSPRPRESTDTQYF. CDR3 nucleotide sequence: TGTGCCAGCAGCCCCCGACCGCGGGAAAGCACAGATACGCAGTATTTT.

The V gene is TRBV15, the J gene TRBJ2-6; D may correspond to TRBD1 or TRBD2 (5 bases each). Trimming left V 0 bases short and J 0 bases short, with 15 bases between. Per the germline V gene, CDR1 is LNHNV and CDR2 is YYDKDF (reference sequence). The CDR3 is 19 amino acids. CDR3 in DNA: TGTGCCACCAGCAGAGATCCGGGGCGGATGGACTCTGGGGCCAACGTCCTGACTTTC. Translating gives CATSRDPGRMDSGANVLTF.